This is a list of T cell receptor beta chains from one sample in a study of cytomegalovirus exposure and HLA in healthy donors. Sequencing was performed with immunoSEQ multiplex PCR; in TCRdb, only in-frame clones are kept and a portion is missing. The profile shows around 65,000 clones, 65% to 90% of them singletons. Material for sequencing was PBMCs. These receptors all stem from a female donor in good health and CMV-seronegative. Each CDR3 is given with its conserved first and last residue.

>TRBV11-2|15|TRBJ2-7
CASSVSRDRPYEQYF
>TRBV7-9|15|TRBJ2-5
CASSPTPSPVETQYF
>TRBV6-5|15|TRBJ2-7
CASSYRGSGNYEQYF
>TRBV9|13|TRBJ2-1
CASSVAQGGEQFF
>TRBV7-9|15|TRBJ2-7
CASSPRAGRVYEQYF
>TRBV19|15|TRBJ2-5
CASSGGLAGTYERYF
>TRBV6-1|15|TRBJ2-2
CASQGGFVNTGELFF
>TRBV9|16|TRBJ1-6
CASSLQGGSLDSPLHF
>TRBV19|16|TRBJ2-4
CASSNPQGVDVNIQYF
>TRBV5-4|14|TRBJ2-1
CASSLGTHGNEQFF
>TRBV5-1|16|TRBJ2-1
CASSLAPLAGRNEQFF
>TRBV7-9|14|TRBJ2-7
CASSLAGGASEQYF
>TRBV27|12|TRBJ1-1
CASSSSAGEAFF
>TRBV27|11|TRBJ2-1
CASSSGGEQFF
>TRBV4-1|17|TRBJ2-1
CASSQGGVRDSYNEQFF
>TRBV18|15|TRBJ2-7
CASSPPVRTLYEQYF
>TRBV29-1|15|TRBJ2-5
CSVSSGTSGGTTQYF
>TRBV4-3|16|TRBJ2-6
CASSQDPFGGANVLTF
>TRBV7-9|13|TRBJ2-1
CATGTGGFGEQFF
>TRBV6-4|15|TRBJ2-1
CASSLLAGGPNEQFF
>TRBV19|13|TRBJ1-1
CASSIGKRTEAFF
>TRBV20-1|10|TRBJ2-5
CSARIETQYF
>TRBV5-1|14|TRBJ1-6
CASSRSGDNSPLHF
>TRBV7-9|16|TRBJ2-7
CASSSWTSGRAYEQYF
>TRBV15|13|TRBJ2-3
CATGTGSTDTQYF
>TRBV10-3|13|TRBJ2-1
CAIRGDYPNEQFF
>TRBV28|11|TRBJ1-5
CASSYNQPQHF
>TRBV29-1|14|TRBJ1-5
CSVVEGRSNQPQHF
>TRBV7-3|14|TRBJ2-2
CASSPTGYAGELFF
>TRBV5-1|16|TRBJ2-7
CASSALAGLASYEQCF
>TRBV11-2|17|TRBJ2-4
CASSREQGTVAKNIQYF
>TRBV19|19|TRBJ2-1
CASSIPSLIGGRADNEQFF
>TRBV6-6|16|TRBJ2-7
CASSYVTSGPFYEQYF